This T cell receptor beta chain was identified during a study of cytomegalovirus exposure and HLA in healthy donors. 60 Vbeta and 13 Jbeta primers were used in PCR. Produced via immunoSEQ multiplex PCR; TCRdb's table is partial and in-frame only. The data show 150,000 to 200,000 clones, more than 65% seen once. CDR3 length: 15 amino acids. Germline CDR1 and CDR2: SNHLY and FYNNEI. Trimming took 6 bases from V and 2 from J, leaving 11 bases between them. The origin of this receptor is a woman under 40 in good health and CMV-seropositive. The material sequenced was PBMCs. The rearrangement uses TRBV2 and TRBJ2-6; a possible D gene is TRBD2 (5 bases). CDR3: CASRDGMAGANVLTF. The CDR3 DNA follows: TGTGCCAGCAGAGACGGGATGGCTGGGGCCAACGTCCTGACTTTC.